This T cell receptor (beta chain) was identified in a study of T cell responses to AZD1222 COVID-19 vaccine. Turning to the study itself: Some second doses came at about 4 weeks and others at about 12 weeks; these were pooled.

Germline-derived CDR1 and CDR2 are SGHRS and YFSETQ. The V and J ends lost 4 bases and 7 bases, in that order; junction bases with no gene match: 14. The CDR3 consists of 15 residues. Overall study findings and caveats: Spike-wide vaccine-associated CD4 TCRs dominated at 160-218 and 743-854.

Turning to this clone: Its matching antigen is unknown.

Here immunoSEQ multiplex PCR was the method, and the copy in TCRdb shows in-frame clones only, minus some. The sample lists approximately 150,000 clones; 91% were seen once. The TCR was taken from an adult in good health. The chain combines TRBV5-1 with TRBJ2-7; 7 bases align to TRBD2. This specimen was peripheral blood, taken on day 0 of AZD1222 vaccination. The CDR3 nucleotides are TGCGCCAGCAGCGAACCTAGCGGCCGGCTTGGGGAGCAGTACTTC. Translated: CASSEPSGRLGEQYF. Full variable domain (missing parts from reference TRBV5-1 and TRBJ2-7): KAGVTQTPRYLIKTRGQQVTLSCSPISGHRSVSWYQQTPGQGLQFLFEYFSETQRNKGNFPGRFSGRQFSNSRSEMNVSTLELGDSALYLCASSEPSGRLGEQYFGPGTRLTVT.